What follows are 2 T cell receptor beta chains derived from one specimen sequenced in a study of low-dose radiotherapy and immunotherapy resistance in tumors. Indicated time point: after trial treatment. Treatment defined: LDRT plus nivolumab, ipilimumab, low-dose cyclophosphamide and aspirin (RACIN trial). Primers used for first-strand cDNA, a TRAV- and TRBV-specific set, covered both alpha and beta chains. The TCRs were subjected to amplification over approximately 19 PCR cycles employing a constant-region primer in conjunction with a V-primer adapter. From the reads, TCRdb called clonotypes with MiXCR, one entry per CDR3 protein. Found here are under 90,000 distinct CDR3 sequences, around 17% of them singletons; the top ten hold roughly 1.4%. Here the sequenced sample was PBMCs, taken after low-dose radiotherapy plus immunotherapy. Receptor source: a male donor with prostate cancer.

This clonotype came up many times. The chain couples TRBV7-2 to TRBJ2-1, with D possibly matching TRBD2 (6 bases). Germline V gene sequence: CDR1 SGHTA, CDR2 FQGNSA. The CDR3 has 18 amino acids. Trimming left V 4 bases short and J 0 bases short, with 19 bases between. CDR3: CASSSPSLAYSSYNEQFF. The CDR3 bases are TGTGCCAGCAGCTCCCCTTCTCTAGCGTATAGCTCCTACAATGAGCAGTTCTTC. Using reference TRBV7-2 and TRBJ2-1 for the parts outside the CDR3, the full variable domain is GAGVSQSPSNKVTEKGKDVELRCDPISGHTALYWYRQSLGQGLEFLIYFQGNSAPDKSGLPSDRFSAERTGGSVSTLTIQRTQQEDSAVYLCASSSPSLAYSSYNEQFFGPGTRLTVL.

This clonotype has a count of ten or more. This rearrangement joins TRBV5-1 to TRBJ2-7; perhaps TRBD2 as D (7 bases). V shed 0 bases and J shed 3 bases, with 19 bases lying between them. This CDR3 contains 17 residues. Germline CDR1 reads SGHRS; CDR2 reads YFSETQ. The CDR3 region has the DNA TGCGCCAGCAGCTTGGCCGTAGGGGGAGGGCCGAACTACGAGCAGTACTTC. Translating it yields CASSLAVGGGPNYEQYF.